The TCR beta chain described here comes from a study of cytomegalovirus exposure and HLA in healthy donors (dated by TCRdb to the late 2010s). General notes on the study: An earlier analysis of 587 of the donors reported 276 Gb of sequence data and 95 million to 130 million unique TCR beta sequences obtained from about 179 million T cells. The study profiled the T cell repertoires of 666 subjects by immunosequencing and related them to cytomegalovirus serostatus. Roughly 5 DR-DQ haplotypes were treated as single units for association and clustering because of strong linkage in the cohort. Across 398 genotyped donors of the cohort, an average of 235,054 unique TCR beta nucleotide sequences per donor were sequenced, and 15% to 20% of those sequences were non-productive. The number of donors typed differed by locus, with roughly 629-640 for A, B, C, DRB1 and DQB1, roughly 520 for DQA1, under 610 for DPA1, and about 450 for DPB1. In an earlier analysis of over 550 of the donors, high-throughput TCR beta sequencing was used to judge whether each TCR beta V gene segment behaved as functional or pseudogenic. The study was designed to test whether signatures of past pathogen exposure could be identified by cataloging public T cell receptors. A later genetic analysis took genome-wide SNP genotypes for about 65% of the 666 donors and used that subset as a discovery cohort. Both class I and class II loci were covered by HLA typing, at four-digit resolution. Of the roughly 420 genotyped donors, over 80% were placed in the genetic ancestry cluster associated with self-reported Caucasian donors. Approximately 310 gigabases of sequencing data and 78 million or so unique TCR sequences were included in an early release covering 500 to 750 HLA-typed donors. In a later analysis, previously published TCR beta repertoires from fewer than 750 donors were re-analyzed and high-resolution HLA genotyping was added so that TCR occurrence patterns could be studied. The study combined high-throughput TCR immunosequencing, statistical association of individual TCRs with disease status, and machine learning to predict cytomegalovirus infection status. Every discovery cohort repertoire had been produced on one sequencing platform. Donor age, sex, ethnicity and CMV serostatus were collected together with the repertoire data. A separate validation cohort of 100 to 150 different subjects was used in addition to the approximately 610-subject first cohort. Rather than drawing on any new phenotypic data, the later analysis identified candidate immune exposures from TCR beta sequences and the way those sequences occurred across donors.

As for this clone: Its antigen specificity is not known. No base qualities exist here, and no much larger clone lies one base off it.

The cohort was made up of under 800 healthy bone marrow donors. At the time of sampling, all cohort members were nominally healthy, though unrecorded immune exposures were likely present. The donor tested CMV seronegative, placing the donor among the 350 to 400 seronegative members of the cohort. Each donor provided a peripheral blood sample, and peripheral blood mononuclear cells were used for TCR beta sequencing. The Qiagen DNeasy Blood Extraction Kit was used to extract genomic DNA from the blood cell samples. Reading from cysteine to phenylalanine, the CDR3 counts 13 amino acids. The read is trimmed to its CDR3 DNA, 39 bases read in frame from base 1. A distance of 11 bases separates the germline ends of V and J, which lose 5 bases and 3 bases respectively. The germline V gene supplies CDR1 SGHAT and CDR2 FQNNGV. What the research found in general, with its limitations: Compared with the roughly 710-donor mean, donors in an Asian-associated ancestry cluster had fewer N-insertions in productive TCRs, according to a later genetic analysis. The 87-base-pair reads could not distinguish some IMGT-functional V segments, including TRBV6-2 and TRBV6-3, so those segments were excluded. Most TCR sequences were observed very rarely across donors, whereas some public TCRs were present in many individuals. Because some donors lacked HLA typing at each locus, the association tests relied only on the typed subset. A further reported finding was that TCR beta sequences accurately predicted the HLA-A and HLA-B alleles for most subjects in the first cohort. Assigning TCR associations to individual alleles was difficult when HLA alleles, especially DR and DQ, strongly co-occurred. In an earlier analysis of about 540 of the donors, most TCR beta V segments were observed in productive rearrangements about 90% or about 30% of the time, broadly matching IMGT annotations. Linkage disequilibrium might explain the correlated functional status among segregating V segments, but an unknown experimental factor could not be ruled out. At a false discovery rate of 0.05, a later analysis linked 15,000 to 20,000 TCR beta sequences to specific HLA alleles. For the cohort, immune exposure information was limited to CMV serostatus. According to the authors, the approach could potentially be generalized to other disease states and immunological phenotypes. In this cohort, only TCR beta chains were sequenced, and detectable features were limited by the absence of alpha or paired-chain data. Compared with equally common non-associated chains, HLA-associated TCR beta chains in a later analysis were more clonally expanded and had lower generation probabilities. A group of highly shared sequence variants was considered likely to be a technical artifact of the sequencing pipeline. A later analysis found that TCR association rates varied across HLA loci, with DRB1 alleles showing the most associated TCRs and HLA-C alleles the fewest. The study gave a list of some 150 TCR beta chains associated with cytomegalovirus. The classifier was reported to diagnose cytomegalovirus status with high specificity and sensitivity in both the original and validation cohorts. In vitro tests confirmed that a few of the cytomegalovirus-associated TCR beta chains recognize cytomegalovirus antigens. A later analysis found that most CMV-associated TCR beta chains appeared HLA-restricted, with HLA associations seemingly driven largely by CMV exposure. In a later genetic analysis, a missense DCLRE1C variant was associated with V-gene and J-gene trimming of TCR beta chains, and the association was replicated in an independent cohort. According to a later analysis, parvovirus B19, influenza, CMV and Epstein-Barr virus appeared linked to several top co-occurrence clusters. Presence/absence analyses assumed roughly uniform sequencing depth across donors, an assumption that may not hold. The earlier analysis of 450 to 700 of the donors excluded roughly 17 rarely observed V segments, including chromosome 9 orphons, because counts were too low.

Libraries were made using the immunoSEQ multiplex PCR assay. The multiplex PCR relied on a mix of 60 forward primers for TCR Vbeta segments and 13 reverse primers for TCR Jbeta segments. The CDR3 region of rearranged TCR beta genes was amplified from genomic DNA by a multiplex PCR assay. On the Illumina HiSeq System, the amplified TCR beta libraries were sequenced as 87-base-pair reads. For the original study's pipeline: In a later analysis, 77 million or so unique TCR beta chains were counted across the approximately 670 repertoires, and around 10 million of these chains were shared by at least two donors. To remove PCR and sequencing errors, raw reads were error-corrected and collapsed into unique sequences using a nearest-neighbor algorithm that merged closely related sequences. V, D and J gene segments were assigned by aligning CDR3 sequences to IMGT reference sequences. For a sequence to be retained, a match of at least six nucleotides to both a V gene segment and a J gene segment was required. A rearrangement counted as productive if the CDR3 had no stop codons and remained in frame with V and J, and every other rearrangement counted as non-productive. Following IMGT convention, CDR3 was defined as the stretch from the second conserved V-encoded cysteine to the conserved J-encoded phenylalanine. The earlier analysis of some 580 of the donors excluded any sequence lacking an unambiguous match to a single V gene segment. An earlier analysis of a few hundred of the donors called V segments functional above 56.7% productive rearrangements and segregating when the between-donor standard deviation exceeded 5%. A statistical classification framework was built to diagnose cytomegalovirus status from the catalog of TCR beta chain sequences. In a later analysis, V and J genes were assigned by comparing TCR nucleotide sequences against IMGT/GENE-DB human TR gene sequences. A later analysis assigned CDR3 sequences and most-parsimonious VDJ recombination scenarios with the TCRdist pipeline. A later analysis defined each TCR beta chain by its CDR3 amino acid sequence plus V-gene family, and excluded reads lacking a unique V-gene family. A later analysis removed roughly 590 highly shared, low-generation-probability nucleotide sequences to deal with suspected cross-contamination and a sequencing artifact. For each public chain, a later analysis derived a clonal expansion index from normalized ranks of inferred template counts within each repertoire. Generation probabilities in a later analysis came from a VDJ recombination model fitted to out-of-frame rearrangements, and those results were checked against IGoR. A later analysis scored TCR-TCR, TCR-HLA and TCR-CMV co-occurrence with hypergeometric tests, applying a repertoire-size bias correction to TCR pairs. A later analysis estimated false discovery rates by permuting HLA or CMV assignments 20 times. In a later analysis, co-occurring TCRs were grouped using DBSCAN, and TCRdist sequence similarity was added for clustering within HLA-allele-positive subsets. Repertoires with fewer than 30,000 or more than 120,000 public chains, plus five repertoires with anomalous nucleotide sharing, were excluded from co-occurrence clustering. TCRdb carries this immuneACCESS record with in-frame sequences only. Its versions omit some clonotypes, under half of them owing to an unresolved V gene in the studies checked, with the rest unexplained. The V and J calls and clone size were taken over from that table, and D and trimming were inferred from the DNA. A total of some 150,000 clones appear in this sample, roughly 79% of them only once. In total, the top ten clones hold about 2.7% of the sample.

Sequencing was carried out using PBMCs. This receptor chain uses TRBV11-2 and TRBJ2-7, with the D gene not clear enough to name. The sequence was collected from a man aged 18-30 years in good health and CMV-seronegative. The nucleotides read TGTGCCAGCAGCCCTGGAGTGGTCTACGAGCAGTACTTC. Protein translation: CASSPGVVYEQYF.